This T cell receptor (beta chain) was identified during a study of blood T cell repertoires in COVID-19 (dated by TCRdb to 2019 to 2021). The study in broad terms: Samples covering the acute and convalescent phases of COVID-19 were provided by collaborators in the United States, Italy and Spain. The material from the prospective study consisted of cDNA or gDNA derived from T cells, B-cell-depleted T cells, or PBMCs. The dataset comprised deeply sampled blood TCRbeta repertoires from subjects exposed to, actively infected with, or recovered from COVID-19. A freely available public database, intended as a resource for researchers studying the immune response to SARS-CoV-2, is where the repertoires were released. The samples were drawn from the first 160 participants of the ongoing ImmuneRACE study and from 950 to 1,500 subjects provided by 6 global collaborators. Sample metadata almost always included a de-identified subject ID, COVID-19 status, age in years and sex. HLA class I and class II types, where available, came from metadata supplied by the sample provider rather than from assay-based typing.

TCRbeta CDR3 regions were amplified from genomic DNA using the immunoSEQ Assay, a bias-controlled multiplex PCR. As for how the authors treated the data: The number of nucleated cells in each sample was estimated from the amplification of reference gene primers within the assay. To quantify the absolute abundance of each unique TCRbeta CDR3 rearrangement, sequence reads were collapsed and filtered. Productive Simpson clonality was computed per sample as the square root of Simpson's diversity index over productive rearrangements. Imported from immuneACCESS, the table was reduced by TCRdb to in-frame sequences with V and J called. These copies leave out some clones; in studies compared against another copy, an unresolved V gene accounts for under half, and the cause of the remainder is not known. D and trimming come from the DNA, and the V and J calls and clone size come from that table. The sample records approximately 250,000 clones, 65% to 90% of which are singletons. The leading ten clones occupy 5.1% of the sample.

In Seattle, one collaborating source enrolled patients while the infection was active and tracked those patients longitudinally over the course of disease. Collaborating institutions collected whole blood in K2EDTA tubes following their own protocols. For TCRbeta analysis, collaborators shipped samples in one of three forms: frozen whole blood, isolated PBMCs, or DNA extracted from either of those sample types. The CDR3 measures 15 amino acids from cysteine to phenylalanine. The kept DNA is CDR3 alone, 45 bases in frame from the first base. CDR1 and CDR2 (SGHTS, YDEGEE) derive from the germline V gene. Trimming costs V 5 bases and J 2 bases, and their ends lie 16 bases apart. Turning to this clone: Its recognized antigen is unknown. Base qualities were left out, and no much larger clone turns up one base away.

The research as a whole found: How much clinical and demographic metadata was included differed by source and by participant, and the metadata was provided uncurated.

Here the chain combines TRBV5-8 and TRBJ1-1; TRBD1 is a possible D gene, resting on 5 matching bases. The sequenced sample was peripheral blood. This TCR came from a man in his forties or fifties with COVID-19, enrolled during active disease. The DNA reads TGTGCCAGCAGAGCGAAGGGCGGGGGAAACACTGAAGCTTTCTTT. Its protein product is CASRAKGGGNTEAFF.